The clone carrying this T cell receptor (beta chain) is termed medium-sized (0.01 to 0.1%). Its antigen is undetermined. The entry originates in a study of tumor-infiltrating lymphocytes in primary liver carcinoma. Study-level findings and limits: Tumor top-250-clone fractions significantly exceeded those of blood (p = 0.039).

CDR1 SGHNT and CDR2 YENEEA come from the germline V gene. Trimming pared 0 bases from V and 6 bases from J, leaving 6 bases between. The CDR3 length is 13 residues. With a constant-region primer, TCR beta cDNA was made from 500 ng of total RNA. Researchers made the TCR beta libraries by running three nested multiplex PCR rounds with slightly modified ARM-PCR. Investigators reported that the first two PCR rounds, at 10 cycles each, used TRBV1-TRBV30 forward primers with a C-beta reverse primer. TCRdb used MiXCR to reprocess the multiplex PCR reads, holding one entry per CDR3 protein. Of 310,000 or so distinct CDR3 sequences in the sample, about 50% were seen once. Unsorted whole blood supplied the blood RNA, and germline DNA was isolated too.

The sequenced sample consisted of peripheral blood. This TCR derives from a woman aged 25 to 39 with primary liver carcinoma and hepatitis B virus infection. This chain links TRBV11-3 with TRBJ2-1, with a weak D call TRBD2 (6 bases). The CDR3 loop reads CASSLDGSNEQFF. The CDR3 coding sequence is TGTGCCAGCAGCTTAGACGGGAGCAATGAGCAGTTCTTC.